These 22 T cell receptor beta chains share one sample of origin, sequenced in a study of blood T cell repertoires in COVID-19. The protocol was immunoSEQ multiplex PCR, while the TCRdb copy is restricted to in-frame clones and leaves out a portion. The data contain around 320,000 clones, 85% to 90% of them singletons. The sequenced material came from PBMCs or T cells enriched from blood (not recorded which). The receptors shown here come from a woman between 18 and 30 years old with acute COVID-19.

This rearrangement joins TRBV9 to TRBJ2-1, with D perhaps TRBD1 (5 bases). V lost 2 bases and J lost 4, with 16 bases in between. The CDR3 has 16 amino acids. Germline V gives CDR1 SGDLS, CDR2 YYNGEE. CDR3 residues: CASSVRQISRYNEQFF. In DNA, the CDR3 is TGTGCCAGCAGCGTCCGACAGATAAGTAGGTACAATGAGCAGTTCTTC.

The sample holds one count of this clone. The V call is TRBV19, the J call TRBJ1-5; D is ambiguous. The CDR3 contains 15 residues. Germline V gene lookup returns CDR1 LNHDA and CDR2 SQIVND (reference sequence). The ends were cut back, 1 base at V and 1 base at J, with 8 bases in the middle. The CDR3 loop is CASSIVLVSNQPQHF. The CDR3 nucleotides are TGTGCCAGTAGTATAGTACTTGTGAGCAATCAGCCCCAGCATTTT.

The chain carries TRBV28 and TRBJ1-2; 8 bases align to TRBD1. CDR3 size: 14 residues. V shed 7 bases, J shed 1 base, and the junction held 5 bases outside the gene matches. CDR1 is MDHEN and CDR2 is SYDVKM in the germline V gene. CDR3 sequence (DNA): TGTGCCAGCACCGTCGGACAGGGTAACTATGGCTACACCTTC. Translation gives CASTVGQGNYGYTF.

This clone was counted a single time. V is TRBV28 and J is TRBJ2-1, with a weak D call TRBD2 (5 bases). The CDR3 has 16 amino acids. V gave up 5 bases and J gave up 7 bases, with 21 bases separating them. Per germline, CDR1 MDHEN and CDR2 SYDVKM. As DNA, the CDR3 is TGTGCCAGCAGTCCCGGGGTATGGGAGCTATGGAATGAGCAGTTCTTC. It codes for CASSPGVWELWNEQFF.

The chain has TRBV28 and TRBJ2-7; 7 bases agree with TRBD2. The V gene end was trimmed by 4 bases and the J gene end by 6 bases; junction bases not matched to a gene: 12. This CDR3 comprises 15 residues. The germline gives CDR1 MDHEN, CDR2 SYDVKM. CDR3 sequence reads: CASSWKWTRVSEQYF. CDR3 nucleotide sequence: TGTGCCAGCAGTTGGAAATGGACTAGAGTTTCCGAGCAGTACTTC.

The chain links TRBV7-2 to TRBJ2-7, with a possible D match to TRBD1 (6 bases). CDR1 is SGHTA, CDR2 FQGNSA, per germline. The CDR3 totals 14 residues. V dropped 5 bases and J dropped 2 bases, with 13 bases sitting between them. CDR3 coding DNA: TGTGCCAGCAGCCCCGGGACACTTACCTACGAGCAGTACTTC. Amino acid sequence: CASSPGTLTYEQYF.

The chain has TRBV28 and TRBJ2-7; 9 bases align to TRBD1. Per the germline V gene, CDR1 is MDHEN and CDR2 is SYDVKM. The junction had 2 bases not matched to a gene; V was cut back by 6 bases and J by 2 bases. The length of the CDR3 is 13 residues. Written as DNA, the CDR3 is TGTGCCAGCAGGGACAGGGGCACCTACGAGCAGTACTTC. Its translation is CASRDRGTYEQYF.

This chain joins TRBV2 and TRBJ1-5; the match to TRBD1 covers 8 bases. Germline lookup yields CDR1 SNHLY and CDR2 FYNNEI. The CDR3 is 15 amino acids. V was pared by 11 bases and J by 4 bases, with 13 bases of the junction left unmatched. This CDR3 is CALRKAGGFNQPQHF. CDR3 bases: TGTGCCCTCCGAAAAGCAGGGGGCTTTAATCAGCCCCAGCATTTT.

This chain connects TRBV30 to TRBJ1-6, with 9 bases fitting TRBD1. Germline lookup yields CDR1 GTSNPN and CDR2 SVGIG (reference sequence). CDR3 length: 15 amino acids. The V segment lost 0 bases and the J segment 10 bases; nucleotides outside the gene matches: 7. The CDR3 bases are TGTGCCTGGAGTGTACTACAGGGGGCGAGCTCACCCCTCCACTTT. Translation gives CAWSVLQGASSPLHF. The full variable domain, completed using reference TRBV30 and TRBJ1-6, is SQTIHQWPATLVQPVGSPLSLECTVEGTSNPNLYWYRQAAGRGLQLLFYSVGIGQISSEVPQNLSASRPQDRQFILSSKKLLLSDSGFYLCAWSVLQGASSPLHFGNGTRLTVT.

The V and J genes are TRBV5-4 and TRBJ2-7; 11 bases align to TRBD1. Germline trimming cut 3 bases from V and 4 bases from J; bases unmatched to any gene: 6. CDR1 and CDR2 (germline): SGHNT, YYREEE (reference sequence). There are 15 residues in the CDR3. CDR3 region: CASSYGQGALYEQYF. As DNA, the CDR3 is TGTGCCAGCAGCTATGGACAGGGGGCTCTGTACGAGCAGTACTTC. The full variable domain, its missing parts supplied by reference TRBV5-4 and TRBJ2-7, is ETGVTQSPTHLIKTRGQQVTLRCSSQSGHNTVSWYQQALGQGPQFIFQYYREEENGRGNFPPRFSGLQFPNYSSELNVNALELDDSALYLCASSYGQGALYEQYFGPGTRLTVT.

The V call is TRBV7-6, the J call TRBJ1-1; TRBD1 might be the D (6 bases). This CDR3 is built from 14 residues. Germline V gene lookup returns CDR1 SGHVS and CDR2 FNYEAQ. V lost 1 base and J lost 0, with 6 bases in between. The DNA of the CDR3 is TGTGCCAGCAGCTTAGGACAGGTGAACACTGAAGCTTTCTTT. Its translation: CASSLGQVNTEAFF.

This clone appeared once. The genes are TRBV24-1 and TRBJ1-2; D is undetermined. The CDR3 covers 14 residues. CDR1 and CDR2 (germline): KGHDR, SFDVKD. The V end was cut by 3 bases, the J end by 9 bases, with 16 bases between. CDR3 sequence: CATSDGGPPESYTF. Written as DNA, the CDR3 is TGTGCCACCAGTGATGGCGGGCCTCCGGAAAGCTACACCTTC.

This rearrangement joins TRBV7-9 to TRBJ2-1; the match to TRBD2 covers 10 bases. V trimming: 5 bases; J trimming: 5 bases; junction bases outside the gene matches: 6. The germline V gene has CDR1 SEHNR and CDR2 FQNEAQ (reference sequence). CDR3 length: 15 residues. The CDR3 DNA is TGTGCCAGCAGCCCAACTAGCGGGGCGAACAATGAGCAGTTCTTC. It translates to CASSPTSGANNEQFF. The full variable domain, completed using reference TRBV7-9 and TRBJ2-1, is DTGVSQNPRHKITKRGQNVTFRCDPISEHNRLYWYRQTLGQGPEFLTYFQNEAQLEKSRLLSDRFSAERPKGSFSTLEIQRTEQGDSAMYLCASSPTSGANNEQFFGPGTRLTVL.

The chain joins TRBV7-9 to TRBJ1-4; TRBD1 is a possible D gene (5 bases). The CDR3 totals 14 residues. V lost 3 bases to trimming and J lost 8 bases, with 13 bases between them. CDR1 is SEHNR and CDR2 is FQNEAQ in the germline V gene (reference sequence). The CDR3 protein is CASSFGVGGEKLFF. CDR3 bases: TGTGCCAGCAGCTTTGGTGTGGGGGGAGAAAAACTGTTTTTT.

The rearrangement uses TRBV30 and TRBJ2-5, with 7 nucleotides matching TRBD1. The trim removed 1 base at V and 4 bases at J, leaving 0 bases unmatched. CDR1 and CDR2 (germline): GTSNPN, SVGIG (reference sequence). The CDR3 contains 12 residues. The CDR3 DNA reads TGTGCCTGGAGTGCAGGGGGAGAGACCCAGTACTTC. It specifies CAWSAGGETQYF.

This clone was counted a single time. The chain employs TRBV3-1 (or the pseudogene TRBV3-2) and TRBJ2-7; 8 positions agree with TRBD2. Germline lookup yields CDR1 LGHDT and CDR2 YNNKEL (reference sequence). The trim removed 6 bases at V and 3 bases at J, leaving 7 bases unmatched. CDR3 size: 14 residues. The CDR3 loop reads CASSPSGRNYEQYF. In nucleotides, the CDR3 is TGTGCCAGCAGTCCTAGCGGGCGAAACTACGAGCAGTACTTC.

The V call is TRBV2, the J call TRBJ2-5; TRBD2 agrees at 11 bases. The germline V gene encodes CDR1 SNHLY and CDR2 FYNNEI. The CDR3 consists of 16 residues. V lost 2 bases to trimming and J lost 5 bases; unmatched junction nucleotides: 7. The CDR3 DNA is TGTGCCAGCAGTGAAACTAGCGGGAGTGGAGGGGAGACCCAGTACTTC. Its protein product is CASSETSGSGGETQYF. The full variable domain, its missing parts supplied by reference TRBV2 and TRBJ2-5, is EPEVTQTPSHQVTQMGQEVILRCVPISNHLYFYWYRQILGQKVEFLVSFYNNEISEKSEIFDDQFSVERPDGSNFTLKIRSTKLEDSAMYFCASSETSGSGGETQYFGPGTRLLVL.

V is TRBV2 and J is TRBJ2-3; 7 positions match TRBD1. This CDR3 spans 13 amino acids. Germline CDR1 is SNHLY and CDR2 is FYNNEI. With 4 bases clipped from V and 5 bases from J, the junction kept 3 bases outside the gene matches. The CDR3 DNA follows: TGTGCCAGCAGTGCTCAGGGGGTAGATACGCAGTATTTT. Encoded protein: CASSAQGVDTQYF.

This chain joins TRBV29-1 and TRBJ1-2, with D maybe TRBD1 (6 bases). Germline assignment: CDR1 SQVTM and CDR2 ANQGSEA. V shed 8 bases and J shed 4 bases, with 14 bases lying between them. CDR3 length: 12 residues. This CDR3 reads CSLEQGIYGYTF. In DNA, the CDR3 is TGCAGCCTCGAACAGGGTATCTATGGCTACACCTTC.

This chain uses TRBV7-9 with TRBJ2-1; D perhaps matches TRBD2 (6 bases). Germline CDR1 is SEHNR and CDR2 is FQNEAQ (reference sequence). Deletions cut 3 bases from V and 3 bases from J, with 9 bases between. This CDR3 region has 14 residues. CDR3 amino acids: CASSLVADYNEQFF. The CDR3 DNA reads TGTGCCAGCAGCTTGGTAGCGGACTACAATGAGCAGTTCTTC.

This clone has only one observation. The chain employs TRBV30 and TRBJ1-2, with 8 positions matching TRBD1. Germline lookup yields CDR1 GTSNPN and CDR2 SVGIG (reference sequence). The CDR3 totals 14 residues. Losses at the gene ends were 4 bases for V and 5 bases for J; bases not matched to a gene: 9. The CDR3 is CAWTEQGAGYGYTF. As DNA, the CDR3 is TGTGCCTGGACCGAGCAGGGGGCTGGTTATGGCTACACCTTC.

The genes are TRBV4-1 and TRBJ1-1; no clear D. The CDR3 sequence is 14 residues long. Trimming took off 0 bases at V and 1 base at J, with 6 bases between the two ends. Germline V gives CDR1 MGHRA, CDR2 YSYEKL. The CDR3 DNA follows: TGCGCCAGCAGCCAAGACAGAACGAACACTGAAGCTTTCTTT. Amino acids: CASSQDRTNTEAFF.